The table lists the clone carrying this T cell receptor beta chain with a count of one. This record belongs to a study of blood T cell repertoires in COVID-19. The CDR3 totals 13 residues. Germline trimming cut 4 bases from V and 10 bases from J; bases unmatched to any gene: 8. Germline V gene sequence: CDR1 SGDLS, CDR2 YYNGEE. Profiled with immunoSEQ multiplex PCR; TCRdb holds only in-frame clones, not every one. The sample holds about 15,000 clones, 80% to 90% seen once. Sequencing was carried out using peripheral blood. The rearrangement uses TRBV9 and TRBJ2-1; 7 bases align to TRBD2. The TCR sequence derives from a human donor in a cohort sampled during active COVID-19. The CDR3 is CASSSSGAGEQFF. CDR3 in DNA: TGTGCCAGCAGCTCAAGCGGGGCAGGGGAGCAGTTCTTC.